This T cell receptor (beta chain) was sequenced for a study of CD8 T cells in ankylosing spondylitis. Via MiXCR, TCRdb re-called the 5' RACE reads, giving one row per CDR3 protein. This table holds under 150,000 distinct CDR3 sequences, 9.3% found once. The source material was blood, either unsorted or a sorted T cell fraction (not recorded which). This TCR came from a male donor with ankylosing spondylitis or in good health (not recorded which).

The CDR3 DNA reads as TGCAGCGTTGCGGGCGGGAGTTTCCAAGAGACCCAGTACTTC. Translation gives CSVAGGSFQETQYF. The chain recombines TRBV29-1 with TRBJ2-5; TRBD2 aligns across 7 bases. The germline gives CDR1 SQVTM, CDR2 ANQGSEA. V gave up 4 bases and J gave up 1 base; unmatched junction bases: 6. This CDR3 is 14 amino acids long. The full variable domain, with the rest looked up from reference TRBV29-1 and TRBJ2-5, is SAVISQKPSRDICQRGTSLTIQCQVDSQVTMMFWYRQQPGQSLTLIATANQGSEATYESGFVIDKFPISRPNLTFSTLTVSNMSPEDSSIYLCSVAGGSFQETQYFGPGTRLLVL.